The rows below give T cell receptor beta chains drawn from one sample of a study of blood T cell repertoires in COVID-19. The method was immunoSEQ multiplex PCR; TCRdb's version includes in-frame clones alone and lacks a portion of them. This sample carries some 300,000 clones, roughly 90% of them seen once, and the ten largest clones take approximately 4.1%. Sequenced material: PBMCs or T cells enriched from blood (not recorded which). The receptors originated from a woman younger than 45 who had been exposed to COVID-19. Both conserved end residues are part of each CDR3. D genes are given only for firm matches. Some rows mark clone size as missing; the rest say once, few, many or name a class of expanded clone.

D gene: TRBD1; V gene: TRBV19; J gene: TRBJ2-7; clone size: .; CDR3 DNA: TGTGCCAGTAGTCTCCGGGGACAGGGGACCTACGAGCAGTACTTC; CDR3 protein: CASSLRGQGTYEQYF
D gene: .; V gene: TRBV7-3; J gene: TRBJ2-1; clone size: .; CDR3 DNA: TGTGCCAGCAGCTTAACTTCTACAGGGAGCTCCTACAATGAGCAGTTCTTC; CDR3 protein: CASSLTSTGSSYNEQFF
D gene: .; V gene: TRBV6-5; J gene: TRBJ1-6; clone size: .; CDR3 DNA: TGTGCCAGCAGCCGACAGAATTCACCCCTCCACTTT; CDR3 protein: CASSRQNSPLHF
D gene: .; V gene: TRBV6-1; J gene: TRBJ1-3; clone size: .; CDR3 DNA: TGTGCCAGCAGTGAATCCGGTACGACTGGAAACACCATATATTTT; CDR3 protein: CASSESGTTGNTIYF
D gene: .; V gene: TRBV2; J gene: TRBJ1-2; clone size: .; CDR3 DNA: TGTGCCAGCAGATTGTCGGACTATGGCTACACCTTC; CDR3 protein: CASRLSDYGYTF
D gene: TRBD2; V gene: TRBV7-8; J gene: TRBJ2-1; clone size: .; CDR3 DNA: TGTGCCAGCAGCTCGGGACTAGCGGGGGGGAAGAACAATGAGCAGTTCTTC; CDR3 protein: CASSSGLAGGKNNEQFF
D gene: .; V gene: TRBV18; J gene: TRBJ1-1; clone size: .; CDR3 DNA: TGTGCCAGCTCACCACTGGGGAGCACTGAAGCTTTCTTT; CDR3 protein: CASSPLGSTEAFF
D gene: .; V gene: TRBV11-3; J gene: TRBJ1-2; clone size: .; CDR3 DNA: TGTGCCAGCAGCTTAGATCATGGCAGGGCCTATGGCTACACCTTC; CDR3 protein: CASSLDHGRAYGYTF
D gene: .; V gene: TRBV7-9; J gene: TRBJ2-1; clone size: .; CDR3 DNA: TGTGCCAGCAGCTTTCCAGGGGTAAGAAGCTATGGCTCCTACAATGAGCAGTTCTTC; CDR3 protein: CASSFPGVRSYGSYNEQFF
D gene: .; V gene: TRBV12-3/TRBV12-4; J gene: TRBJ2-2; clone size: .; CDR3 DNA: TGTGCCAGCAGCCCCGGGAACACCGGGGAGCTGTTTTTT; CDR3 protein: CASSPGNTGELFF
D gene: .; V gene: TRBV11-2; J gene: TRBJ2-7; clone size: .; CDR3 DNA: TGTGCCAGCAGCGCGCGGGGGCCCTACGAGCAGTACTTC; CDR3 protein: CASSARGPYEQYF
D gene: TRBD1; V gene: TRBV24-1; J gene: TRBJ2-1; clone size: .; CDR3 DNA: TGTGCCACCAGTGATTTCGAGACAGGGTACAATGAGCAGTTCTTC; CDR3 protein: CATSDFETGYNEQFF
D gene: .; V gene: TRBV5-1; J gene: TRBJ2-7; clone size: .; CDR3 DNA: TGCGCCAGCAGCTTGGTGCAGGGGTCCGTAGCCTACGAGCAGTACTTC; CDR3 protein: CASSLVQGSVAYEQYF
D gene: .; V gene: TRBV12-1; J gene: TRBJ2-5; clone size: .; CDR3 DNA: TGTGCCAGCAGCACCGATACAGGGGGTAGAGGAGAGACCCAGTACTTC; CDR3 protein: CASSTDTGGRGETQYF
D gene: .; V gene: TRBV7-9; J gene: TRBJ1-4; clone size: .; CDR3 DNA: TGTGCCAGCAGCTTAGCGCGCGACAGTGAAAAACTGTTTTTT; CDR3 protein: CASSLARDSEKLFF
D gene: .; V gene: TRBV11-2; J gene: TRBJ2-7; clone size: .; CDR3 DNA: TGTGCCAGCAGCTTAGGACTAGTTGTTGAGCAGTACTTC; CDR3 protein: CASSLGLVVEQYF
D gene: .; V gene: TRBV7-2; J gene: TRBJ1-4; clone size: .; CDR3 DNA: TGTGCCAGCAGCTCCCATCAGGGCCGACCTGGTGAAAAACTGTTTTTT; CDR3 protein: CASSSHQGRPGEKLFF
D gene: .; V gene: TRBV5-1; J gene: TRBJ1-1; clone size: .; CDR3 DNA: TGCGCCAGCAGCTCCCAACCAGGGAACACTGAAGCTTTCTTT; CDR3 protein: CASSSQPGNTEAFF
D gene: TRBD1; V gene: TRBV7-9; J gene: TRBJ1-4; clone size: .; CDR3 DNA: TGTGCCAGCAGCTTCTCGACAGGGATTAATGAAAAACTGTTTTTT; CDR3 protein: CASSFSTGINEKLFF
D gene: .; V gene: TRBV11-3; J gene: TRBJ2-2; clone size: .; CDR3 DNA: TGTGCCAGCAGCTTAGATCGAGGGGGGGCCGGGGAGCTGTTTTTT; CDR3 protein: CASSLDRGGAGELFF
D gene: .; V gene: TRBV5-1; J gene: TRBJ2-1; clone size: .; CDR3 DNA: TGCGCCAGCAGCTCAGACAGGTCATGGGGTGAGCAGTTCTTC; CDR3 protein: CASSSDRSWGEQFF
D gene: .; V gene: TRBV15; J gene: TRBJ1-5; clone size: .; CDR3 DNA: TGTGCCACCAGCAGAGATCGACGGACTACCAATCAGCCCCAGCATTTT; CDR3 protein: CATSRDRRTTNQPQHF
D gene: .; V gene: TRBV7-2; J gene: TRBJ1-3; clone size: .; CDR3 DNA: TGTGCCAGCAGCTTAGGAGGTGGGGGCGGAAACACCATATATTTT; CDR3 protein: CASSLGGGGGNTIYF
D gene: .; V gene: TRBV27; J gene: TRBJ1-4; clone size: .; CDR3 DNA: TGTGCCAGCAGTGCCCAGGGAACAACTAATGAAAAACTGTTTTTT; CDR3 protein: CASSAQGTTNEKLFF
D gene: .; V gene: TRBV3-1/TRBV3-2; J gene: TRBJ1-5; clone size: .; CDR3 DNA: TGTGCCAGCAGCCAGGGGAGGGGCACTCAGCCCCAGCATTTT; CDR3 protein: CASSQGRGTQPQHF
D gene: .; V gene: TRBV2; J gene: TRBJ1-2; clone size: .; CDR3 DNA: TGTGCCAGCAGTGAATCCAGGGAGGGCGGCTACACCTTC; CDR3 protein: CASSESREGGYTF
D gene: .; V gene: TRBV24-1; J gene: TRBJ1-3; clone size: .; CDR3 DNA: TGTGCCACCAGTAATACAAGGACAGCTGGAAACACCATATATTTT; CDR3 protein: CATSNTRTAGNTIYF
D gene: .; V gene: TRBV7-6; J gene: TRBJ1-4; clone size: .; CDR3 DNA: TGTGCCAGCAGCTTAACGAGGCCATGGGTGGCTAATGAAAAACTGTTTTTT; CDR3 protein: CASSLTRPWVANEKLFF
D gene: .; V gene: TRBV7-2; J gene: TRBJ2-3; clone size: .; CDR3 DNA: TGTGCCAGCAGCTTATCCGTCGCTCTGATGGCAAATACGCAGTATTTT; CDR3 protein: CASSLSVALMANTQYF
D gene: .; V gene: TRBV11-2; J gene: TRBJ1-2; clone size: .; CDR3 DNA: TGTGCCAGCAGCTTCACCGGAGACTATGGCTACACCTTC; CDR3 protein: CASSFTGDYGYTF
D gene: .; V gene: TRBV19; J gene: TRBJ1-5; clone size: .; CDR3 DNA: TGTGCCAGTACCCGGGAGACAGGCAATCAGCCCCAGCATTTT; CDR3 protein: CASTRETGNQPQHF
D gene: .; V gene: TRBV7-9; J gene: TRBJ2-7; clone size: .; CDR3 DNA: TGTGCCAGCAGCTTACAGGCCGGCGACCTTGATCCCAGGCAGTACTTC; CDR3 protein: CASSLQAGDLDPRQYF
D gene: .; V gene: TRBV9; J gene: TRBJ1-2; clone size: .; CDR3 DNA: TGTGCCAGCAGCAATATCCATGACAGGCTAAACTATGGCTACACCTTC; CDR3 protein: CASSNIHDRLNYGYTF
D gene: .; V gene: TRBV12-3/TRBV12-4; J gene: TRBJ1-2; clone size: .; CDR3 DNA: TGTGCCAGCAGTTTTGGACAGCCGCCTGCGCAGACCTTC; CDR3 protein: CASSFGQPPAQTF
D gene: .; V gene: TRBV12-5; J gene: TRBJ1-6; clone size: .; CDR3 DNA: TGTGCTAGTGGTTTGGTCAGGACAGCCCCAATTCATAATTCACCCCTCCACTTT; CDR3 protein: CASGLVRTAPIHNSPLHF
D gene: TRBD1; V gene: TRBV7-2; J gene: TRBJ2-3; clone size: .; CDR3 DNA: TGTGCCAGCAGCTCACAGGGGTTCCCAGCAGATACGCAGTATTTT; CDR3 protein: CASSSQGFPADTQYF
D gene: .; V gene: TRBV6-5; J gene: TRBJ1-2; clone size: .; CDR3 DNA: TGTGCCAGCAGCCCCCCGGGACAAAAGGCCGCCTACACCTTC; CDR3 protein: CASSPPGQKAAYTF
D gene: .; V gene: TRBV5-6; J gene: TRBJ1-5; clone size: .; CDR3 DNA: TGTGCCAGCAGCTATAACAGGCGTCAGCCCCAGCATTTT; CDR3 protein: CASSYNRRQPQHF
D gene: .; V gene: TRBV3-1/TRBV3-2; J gene: TRBJ2-7; clone size: .; CDR3 DNA: TGTGCCAGCAGCCCTGGGCAGGGGTCTTACGAGCAGTACTTC; CDR3 protein: CASSPGQGSYEQYF
D gene: .; V gene: TRBV5-1; J gene: TRBJ2-3; clone size: .; CDR3 DNA: TGCGCCAGCAGCTTGGGTTTAATATGGGCGGGAACCACAGATACGCAGTATTTT; CDR3 protein: CASSLGLIWAGTTDTQYF
D gene: TRBD2; V gene: TRBV10-3; J gene: TRBJ2-3; clone size: .; CDR3 DNA: TGTGCCATTACTAGCGGGGGCGCAGATACGCAGTATTTT; CDR3 protein: CAITSGGADTQYF
D gene: .; V gene: TRBV7-2; J gene: TRBJ2-2; clone size: .; CDR3 DNA: TGTGCCAGCAGCCCATACATTAACACCGGGGAGCTGTTTTTT; CDR3 protein: CASSPYINTGELFF
D gene: .; V gene: TRBV14; J gene: TRBJ2-1; clone size: .; CDR3 DNA: TGTGCCAGCAGCCCACGTCCAGACAACCTTGTTGATGAGCAGTTCTTC; CDR3 protein: CASSPRPDNLVDEQFF
D gene: TRBD1; V gene: TRBV4-2; J gene: TRBJ2-1; clone size: .; CDR3 DNA: TGTGCCAGCAGCCTATGGGGACAGGGGGACGATGAGCAGTTCTTC; CDR3 protein: CASSLWGQGDDEQFF
D gene: .; V gene: TRBV4-2; J gene: TRBJ2-3; clone size: .; CDR3 DNA: TGTGCCAGCAGCCCGCTAGACACAGATACGCAGTATTTT; CDR3 protein: CASSPLDTDTQYF
D gene: .; V gene: TRBV9; J gene: TRBJ2-3; clone size: .; CDR3 DNA: TGTGCCAGCAGTCAAAGCGGCAGCACAGATACGCAGTATTTT; CDR3 protein: CASSQSGSTDTQYF
D gene: TRBD1; V gene: TRBV7-2; J gene: TRBJ2-7; clone size: .; CDR3 DNA: TGTGCCAGCAGCTCGACGACAGGGGTTGGCGACGAGCAGTACTTC; CDR3 protein: CASSSTTGVGDEQYF
D gene: .; V gene: TRBV18; J gene: TRBJ1-2; clone size: .; CDR3 DNA: TGTGCCAGCTCACGGACCCCCGGGGAGGATGGCTACACCTTC; CDR3 protein: CASSRTPGEDGYTF
D gene: .; V gene: TRBV7-9; J gene: TRBJ1-5; clone size: few; CDR3 DNA: TGTGCCAGCAGCCGACAGGTTAGCAATCAGCCCCAGCATTTT; CDR3 protein: CASSRQVSNQPQHF
D gene: .; V gene: TRBV7-6; J gene: TRBJ1-3; clone size: .; CDR3 DNA: TGTGCCAGCAGCGTTTCCGGGGGGCTTGCTGGAAACACCATATATTTT; CDR3 protein: CASSVSGGLAGNTIYF
D gene: .; V gene: TRBV12-3/TRBV12-4; J gene: TRBJ1-1; clone size: .; CDR3 DNA: TGTGCCAGCAGCCAAAGGGAGGTAGCTTTCTTT; CDR3 protein: CASSQREVAFF
D gene: TRBD1; V gene: TRBV20-1; J gene: TRBJ1-2; clone size: .; CDR3 DNA: TGCAGTGCTAGGCACAGGGGTGGCTACACCTTC; CDR3 protein: CSARHRGGYTF
D gene: .; V gene: TRBV29-1; J gene: TRBJ1-1; clone size: .; CDR3 DNA: TGCAGCGTTGATCTGGGGGCCGACACTGAAGCTTTCTTT; CDR3 protein: CSVDLGADTEAFF
D gene: TRBD1; V gene: TRBV7-8; J gene: TRBJ1-1; clone size: .; CDR3 DNA: TGTGCCAGCAGCCGGACAGGGACCACTGAAGCTTTCTTT; CDR3 protein: CASSRTGTTEAFF
D gene: .; V gene: TRBV5-1; J gene: TRBJ2-7; clone size: .; CDR3 DNA: TGCGCCAGCAGCCTTAATACAGGGACCTACGAGCAGTACTTC; CDR3 protein: CASSLNTGTYEQYF
D gene: TRBD2; V gene: TRBV5-5; J gene: TRBJ2-7; clone size: .; CDR3 DNA: TGTGCCAGCAGCCCGACTAGCGGCGAGCAGTACTTC; CDR3 protein: CASSPTSGEQYF
D gene: .; V gene: TRBV12-5; J gene: TRBJ2-5; clone size: .; CDR3 DNA: TGTGCTAGTGGTTTGGTCGACTGGTACCAAGAGACCCAGTACTTC; CDR3 protein: CASGLVDWYQETQYF
D gene: TRBD1; V gene: TRBV25-1; J gene: TRBJ1-2; clone size: .; CDR3 DNA: TGTGCCAGTACAATTCTACCGGGACAGGGGGCCGATGGCTACACCTTC; CDR3 protein: CASTILPGQGADGYTF
D gene: .; V gene: TRBV6-1; J gene: TRBJ1-2; clone size: .; CDR3 DNA: TGTGCCAGCAGTGAACACAAGGGGTCCTATGGCTACACCTTC; CDR3 protein: CASSEHKGSYGYTF